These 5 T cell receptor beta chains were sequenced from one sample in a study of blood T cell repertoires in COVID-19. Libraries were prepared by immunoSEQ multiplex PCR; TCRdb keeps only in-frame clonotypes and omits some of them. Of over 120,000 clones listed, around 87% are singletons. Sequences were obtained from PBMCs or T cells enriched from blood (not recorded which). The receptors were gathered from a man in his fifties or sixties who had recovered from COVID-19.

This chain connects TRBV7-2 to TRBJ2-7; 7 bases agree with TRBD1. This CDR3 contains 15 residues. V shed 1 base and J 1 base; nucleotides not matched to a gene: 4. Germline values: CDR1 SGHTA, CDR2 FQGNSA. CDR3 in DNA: TGTGCCAGCAGCTTAGTAGGACAGGTTTCCTACGAGCAGTACTTC. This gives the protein CASSLVGQVSYEQYF.

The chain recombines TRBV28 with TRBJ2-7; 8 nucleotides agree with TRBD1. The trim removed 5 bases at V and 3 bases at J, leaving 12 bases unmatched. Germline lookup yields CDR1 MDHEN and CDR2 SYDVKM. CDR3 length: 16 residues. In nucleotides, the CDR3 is TGTGCCAGCAGTACCGACAGGGGCCCGGAATACTACGAGCAGTACTTC. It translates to CASSTDRGPEYYEQYF.

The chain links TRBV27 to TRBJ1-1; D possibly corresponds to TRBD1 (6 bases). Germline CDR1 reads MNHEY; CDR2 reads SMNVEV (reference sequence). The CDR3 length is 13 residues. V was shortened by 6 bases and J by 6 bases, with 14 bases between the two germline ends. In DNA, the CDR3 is TGTGCCAGCAGCAAACCAGGGGTGGCTGAAGCTTTCTTT. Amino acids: CASSKPGVAEAFF.

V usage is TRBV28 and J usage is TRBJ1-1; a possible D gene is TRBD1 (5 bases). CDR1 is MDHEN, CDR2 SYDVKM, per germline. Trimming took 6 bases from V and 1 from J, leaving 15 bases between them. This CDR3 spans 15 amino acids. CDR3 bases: TGTGCCAGCAGATACCGGGACTCCAAGAACACTGAAGCTTTCTTT. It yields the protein CASRYRDSKNTEAFF.

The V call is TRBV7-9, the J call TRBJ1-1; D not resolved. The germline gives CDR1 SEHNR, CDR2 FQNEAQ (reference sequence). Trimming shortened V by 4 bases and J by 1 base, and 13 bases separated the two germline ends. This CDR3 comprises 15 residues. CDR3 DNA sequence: TGTGCCAGCAGCTCCTCTCGTTCCCCGAACACTGAAGCTTTCTTT. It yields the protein CASSSSRSPNTEAFF.